Listed below are T cell receptor beta chains from one sample, sequenced in a study of blood T cells in healthy people across ages. TCRdb re-analysed the 5' RACE reads in MiXCR, keeping a single row per CDR3 protein. Here the sample spans around 1,000,000 distinct CDR3 sequences, around two fifths being singletons. Sequencing was performed on blood. These receptors were taken from a man between 18 and 29 years old in good health. Each CDR3 is given with its conserved first and last residue. Fields, in order: CDR3 DNA, CDR3 protein, clone size, V gene, CDR3 length, D gene, J gene. The D gene is left open where the match is weak. Not all rows give a size; the values are once, few, many and, for expanded clones, a class.

CDR3 DNA: TGTGCCAGCAGCTTAGTCCCTAGCGGGGGGGTGTGGAATGAGCAGTTCTTC
CDR3 protein: CASSLVPSGGVWNEQFF
clone size: -
V gene: TRBV7-6
CDR3 length: 17
D gene: TRBD2
J gene: TRBJ2-1

CDR3 DNA: TGTGCCAGCAGTATTCGACAGGGCTACGAGCAGTACTTC
CDR3 protein: CASSIRQGYEQYF
clone size: few
V gene: TRBV6-6
CDR3 length: 13
D gene: TRBD1
J gene: TRBJ2-7

CDR3 DNA: TGCAGTGCTAGAGATTTGACCTCCTCCTGGGCCGAGACCCAGTACTTC
CDR3 protein: CSARDLTSSWAETQYF
clone size: -
V gene: TRBV20-1
CDR3 length: 16
D gene: -
J gene: TRBJ2-5

CDR3 DNA: TGTGCCAGCAGCGTAGTCGGGGCCGCTGAAGCTTTCTTT
CDR3 protein: CASSVVGAAEAFF
clone size: -
V gene: TRBV9
CDR3 length: 13
D gene: -
J gene: TRBJ1-1

CDR3 DNA: TGCGCCAGCAGCCAAGCCACCAAGGAGAACACTGAAGCTTTCTTT
CDR3 protein: CASSQATKENTEAFF
clone size: -
V gene: TRBV4-1
CDR3 length: 15
D gene: -
J gene: TRBJ1-1

CDR3 DNA: TGTGCCAGCAGACGGGACATTGCCACAGATACGCAGTATTTT
CDR3 protein: CASRRDIATDTQYF
clone size: -
V gene: TRBV6-1
CDR3 length: 14
D gene: -
J gene: TRBJ2-3

CDR3 DNA: TGCGCCAGCAGCTTTCGTCCCGAAAGTTTATCCTACAATGAGCAGTACTTC
CDR3 protein: CASSFRPESLSYNEQYF
clone size: -
V gene: TRBV5-1
CDR3 length: 17
D gene: -
J gene: TRBJ2-7

CDR3 DNA: TGCGCCAGCAGCCATATCGGGGGACAGGGGGCTGAGCAGTTCTTC
CDR3 protein: CASSHIGGQGAEQFF
clone size: -
V gene: TRBV4-1
CDR3 length: 15
D gene: TRBD1
J gene: TRBJ2-1

CDR3 DNA: TGTGCCAGCAGCGACAGTGATTCACCCCTCCACTTT
CDR3 protein: CASSDSDSPLHF
clone size: -
V gene: TRBV7-9
CDR3 length: 12
D gene: -
J gene: TRBJ1-6

CDR3 DNA: TGCGCCAGCAGCCCGTTCGACAATCAGCCCCAGCATTTT
CDR3 protein: CASSPFDNQPQHF
clone size: -
V gene: TRBV4-1
CDR3 length: 13
D gene: -
J gene: TRBJ1-5

CDR3 DNA: TGTGCCAGCTCACCACCGGTGGGTGGCGAGCAGTTCTTC
CDR3 protein: CASSPPVGGEQFF
clone size: -
V gene: TRBV18
CDR3 length: 13
D gene: -
J gene: TRBJ2-1

CDR3 DNA: TGTGCCAGCAGCTCCGACAGGGCGAATGAGCAGTTCTTC
CDR3 protein: CASSSDRANEQFF
clone size: -
V gene: TRBV7-2
CDR3 length: 13
D gene: TRBD1
J gene: TRBJ2-1

CDR3 DNA: TGTGCCAGCACCCTCGACTTCGCTAGCACAGATACGCAGTATTTT
CDR3 protein: CASTLDFASTDTQYF
clone size: few
V gene: TRBV7-2
CDR3 length: 15
D gene: -
J gene: TRBJ2-3

CDR3 DNA: TGTGCCAGCAGCTTGAGGAAAAAGACGGTAGCGAATAAGAGCGAGCAGTTCTTC
CDR3 protein: CASSLRKKTVANKSEQFF
clone size: -
V gene: TRBV7-2
CDR3 length: 18
D gene: -
J gene: TRBJ2-1

CDR3 DNA: TGCGCCAGCAGCCCCATCCCCGACAACCTCAACACTGAAGCTTTCTTT
CDR3 protein: CASSPIPDNLNTEAFF
clone size: -
V gene: TRBV4-3
CDR3 length: 16
D gene: -
J gene: TRBJ1-1

CDR3 DNA: TGCAGCGTTGTCGGGAGGACTGGCTACACCTTC
CDR3 protein: CSVVGRTGYTF
clone size: few
V gene: TRBV29-1
CDR3 length: 11
D gene: -
J gene: TRBJ1-2

CDR3 DNA: TGTGCCAGCAGGGAGGGACAGGGGTTGGAAAAAGCTTTCTTT
CDR3 protein: CASREGQGLEKAFF
clone size: few
V gene: TRBV2
CDR3 length: 14
D gene: TRBD1
J gene: TRBJ1-1

CDR3 DNA: TGTGCCAGCAGTGTCTCGGGGGGGCCAGATACGCAGTATTTT
CDR3 protein: CASSVSGGPDTQYF
clone size: -
V gene: TRBV28
CDR3 length: 14
D gene: TRBD2
J gene: TRBJ2-3

CDR3 DNA: TGTGCCAGCATGGGCAGCAGCTCCTACAATGAGCAGTTCTTC
CDR3 protein: CASMGSSSYNEQFF
clone size: many
V gene: TRBV6-2/TRBV6-3
CDR3 length: 14
D gene: -
J gene: TRBJ2-1

CDR3 DNA: TGTGCCAGCAGTTTGTCAGGGCCTGGGCCCCAGCATTTT
CDR3 protein: CASSLSGPGPQHF
clone size: -
V gene: TRBV12-3/TRBV12-4
CDR3 length: 13
D gene: -
J gene: TRBJ1-5

CDR3 DNA: TGTGCCACCAGCAGAGTGGACATAAATCAGCCCCAGCATTTT
CDR3 protein: CATSRVDINQPQHF
clone size: few
V gene: TRBV15
CDR3 length: 14
D gene: -
J gene: TRBJ1-5

CDR3 DNA: TGTGCCAGCAGCGCCCAGGGACAGGGCCACTATGCCTACACCTTC
CDR3 protein: CASSAQGQGHYAYTF
clone size: few
V gene: TRBV3-1
CDR3 length: 15
D gene: TRBD1
J gene: TRBJ1-2

CDR3 DNA: TGTGCCGGCAGTTGGGAGACGGGGATCTACAATGAGCAGTTCTTC
CDR3 protein: CAGSWETGIYNEQFF
clone size: -
V gene: TRBV12-3/TRBV12-4
CDR3 length: 15
D gene: -
J gene: TRBJ2-1

CDR3 DNA: TGTGCCAGCAGCTTAGCTTGGCAGAATAATTCACCCCTCCACTTT
CDR3 protein: CASSLAWQNNSPLHF
clone size: few
V gene: TRBV7-6
CDR3 length: 15
D gene: -
J gene: TRBJ1-6

CDR3 DNA: TGTGCCAGCAGCGTAGAGGTACAGGGGGCTATGGATACGCAGTATTTT
CDR3 protein: CASSVEVQGAMDTQYF
clone size: -
V gene: TRBV9
CDR3 length: 16
D gene: TRBD1
J gene: TRBJ2-3

CDR3 DNA: TGTGCCAGCAGTTTTGATGTGAGCCAAGAGACCCAGTACTTC
CDR3 protein: CASSFDVSQETQYF
clone size: few
V gene: TRBV12-3/TRBV12-4
CDR3 length: 14
D gene: -
J gene: TRBJ2-5

CDR3 DNA: TGTGCCAGCAGCCAAGTTAGAGGGACTGGGGCCAACGTCCTGACTTTC
CDR3 protein: CASSQVRGTGANVLTF
clone size: few
V gene: TRBV4-2
CDR3 length: 16
D gene: -
J gene: TRBJ2-6

CDR3 DNA: TGTGCCAGCAGTTTTTATGGAGAGACCCAGTTCTTC
CDR3 protein: CASSFYGETQFF
clone size: -
V gene: TRBV12-3/TRBV12-4
CDR3 length: 12
D gene: -
J gene: TRBJ2-1

CDR3 DNA: TGTACCAGCAGCCAAGAGTACGGGGACCGCTACAATGAGCAGTTCTTC
CDR3 protein: CTSSQEYGDRYNEQFF
clone size: -
V gene: TRBV4-2
CDR3 length: 16
D gene: -
J gene: TRBJ2-1

CDR3 DNA: TGTGCCAACAGCTTAGCCCGGACTAGCAGTCCCCAAGAGACCCAGTACTTC
CDR3 protein: CANSLARTSSPQETQYF
clone size: once
V gene: TRBV7-8
CDR3 length: 17
D gene: TRBD2
J gene: TRBJ2-5

CDR3 DNA: TGCAGTGCCGTTAGCGGGGGGGCATCAGATACGCAGTATTTT
CDR3 protein: CSAVSGGASDTQYF
clone size: -
V gene: TRBV20-1
CDR3 length: 14
D gene: TRBD2
J gene: TRBJ2-3

CDR3 DNA: TGCAGTGCTACTCCCTCGGTCGGGGGCCACAATGAGCAGTACTTC
CDR3 protein: CSATPSVGGHNEQYF
clone size: -
V gene: TRBV20-1
CDR3 length: 15
D gene: -
J gene: TRBJ2-7

CDR3 DNA: TGTGCCAGCAGCGGCCCGAGTGGGGATACGCAGTATTTT
CDR3 protein: CASSGPSGDTQYF
clone size: few
V gene: TRBV9
CDR3 length: 13
D gene: -
J gene: TRBJ2-3

CDR3 DNA: TGTGCCAGCAGCCGAGAGGGACAGGTTATAGACTACGAGCAGTACTTC
CDR3 protein: CASSREGQVIDYEQYF
clone size: -
V gene: TRBV4-2
CDR3 length: 16
D gene: TRBD1
J gene: TRBJ2-7

CDR3 DNA: TGCGCCAGCAGCCAGGATATCAGGGGGGAGAGCTACGAGCAGTACTTC
CDR3 protein: CASSQDIRGESYEQYF
clone size: few
V gene: TRBV4-1
CDR3 length: 16
D gene: -
J gene: TRBJ2-7

CDR3 DNA: TGCAGTGCTGGGACAGCTCCCCCTTACAATGAGCAGTTCTTC
CDR3 protein: CSAGTAPPYNEQFF
clone size: few
V gene: TRBV20-1
CDR3 length: 14
D gene: TRBD1
J gene: TRBJ2-1

CDR3 DNA: TGTGCCAGCAGCCAAGAAGACAAGTCCGGCTACACCTTC
CDR3 protein: CASSQEDKSGYTF
clone size: -
V gene: TRBV3-1
CDR3 length: 13
D gene: -
J gene: TRBJ1-2

CDR3 DNA: TGTGCCAGCACCCCTCGGGCTAGACTTGTTTACAATGAGCAGTTCTTC
CDR3 protein: CASTPRARLVYNEQFF
clone size: few
V gene: TRBV12-3/TRBV12-4
CDR3 length: 16
D gene: -
J gene: TRBJ2-1

CDR3 DNA: TGTGCCAGCAGCTTGGGGAGGACATCCGGAGCGCCCCAGCATTTT
CDR3 protein: CASSLGRTSGAPQHF
clone size: few
V gene: TRBV5-8
CDR3 length: 15
D gene: -
J gene: TRBJ1-5

CDR3 DNA: TGTGCCAGCAGCCAAGAAGGGGAGCCTTCTAACTATGGCTACACCTTC
CDR3 protein: CASSQEGEPSNYGYTF
clone size: -
V gene: TRBV4-2
CDR3 length: 16
D gene: -
J gene: TRBJ1-2

CDR3 DNA: TGTGCCAGCAGCCCGAACGCATATGAGAATGAGCAGTTCTTC
CDR3 protein: CASSPNAYENEQFF
clone size: few
V gene: TRBV11-2
CDR3 length: 14
D gene: -
J gene: TRBJ2-1

CDR3 DNA: TGTGCCAGCAGTTCTCGACAGGGTGGCGAGCAGTTCTTC
CDR3 protein: CASSSRQGGEQFF
clone size: few
V gene: TRBV12-3/TRBV12-4
CDR3 length: 13
D gene: TRBD1
J gene: TRBJ2-1

CDR3 DNA: TGTGCCAGCAGCTTTTCCCCGACAGGGCGTACGCAGTATTTT
CDR3 protein: CASSFSPTGRTQYF
clone size: -
V gene: TRBV7-2
CDR3 length: 14
D gene: TRBD1
J gene: TRBJ2-3

CDR3 DNA: TGTGCCAGCAGCTGGGACAGCTCTAGCACAGATACGCAGTATTTT
CDR3 protein: CASSWDSSSTDTQYF
clone size: few
V gene: TRBV7-2
CDR3 length: 15
D gene: TRBD1
J gene: TRBJ2-3

CDR3 DNA: TGCAGCGTTGAACGGTCACGGGACGCTGAAGCTTTCTTT
CDR3 protein: CSVERSRDAEAFF
clone size: -
V gene: TRBV29-1
CDR3 length: 13
D gene: -
J gene: TRBJ1-1

CDR3 DNA: TGTGCCAGCAGCCCCGAAGGGTACACCTACAATGAGCAGTACTTC
CDR3 protein: CASSPEGYTYNEQYF
clone size: few
V gene: TRBV9
CDR3 length: 15
D gene: -
J gene: TRBJ2-7